Following are 32 T cell receptor beta chains from one sample sequenced in a study of cytomegalovirus exposure and HLA in healthy donors. The PCR was carried out with 60 Vbeta primers and 13 Jbeta primers. Only in-frame clones appear in the TCRdb table, and some are missing; sequencing was by immunoSEQ multiplex PCR. Of under 150,000 clones in the sample, roughly two thirds were seen once. The specimen sequenced was PBMCs. These receptors were taken from a middle-aged woman in good health and CMV-seronegative.

The rearrangement joins TRBV29-1 to TRBJ2-2, with D uncertain. V gave up 5 bases and J gave up 1 base, with 8 bases separating them. The CDR3 runs 13 residues. Germline CDR1 reads SQVTM; CDR2 reads ANQGSEA. The CDR3 bases are TGCAGCGTTTCTGCCGGGAACACCGGGGAGCTGTTTTTT. Translation gives CSVSAGNTGELFF.

This clone turned up a few times. This chain joins TRBV6-6 and TRBJ2-7, with unresolved D. CDR3 size: 15 residues. CDR1 and CDR2 (germline): MNHNY, SVGAGI (reference sequence). V dropped 2 bases and J dropped 2 bases, with 13 bases sitting between them. CDR3 coding DNA: TGTGCCAGCAGTTACGCCCAGGCCTTGACCTACGAGCAGTACTTC. This codes for CASSYAQALTYEQYF.

J is TRBJ1-1 and V is TRBV4-1; no reliable D call. CDR3 size: 14 residues. The V gene lost 4 bases and the J gene lost 1 base, with 10 bases spanning the gap. CDR1 and CDR2 (germline): MGHRA, YSYEKL. This CDR3 reads CASSRGLTNTEAFF. CDR3 sequence (DNA): TGCGCCAGCAGCCGAGGACTGACGAACACTGAAGCTTTCTTT.

The chain uses TRBV28 and TRBJ2-2; 8 bases are shared with TRBD1. CDR1 is MDHEN, CDR2 SYDVKM, per germline. V lost 8 bases and J lost 0; bases outside the gene matches: 2. The CDR3 loop spans 14 amino acids. CDR3 sequence (DNA): TGTGCCAGCTGGACAGGGTCGAACACCGGGGAGCTGTTTTTT. Encoded protein: CASWTGSNTGELFF.

This clone was counted only a few times. This chain links TRBV7-9 with TRBJ1-1, with D possibly being TRBD1 (5 bases). CDR3 size: 12 residues. CDR1 SEHNR and CDR2 FQNEAQ come from the germline V gene (reference sequence). With 5 bases removed from V and 4 bases from J, the gap between germline ends came to 8 bases. DNA of the CDR3: TGTGCCAGCAGCCCTGACAGCACTGAAGCTTTCTTT. Translation: CASSPDSTEAFF.

The genes are TRBV6-4 and TRBJ2-2, with TRBD1 matching over 7 bases. The CDR3 length is 15 residues. Germline CDR1 reads MRHNA; CDR2 reads SNTAGT. V shed 6 bases and J 6 bases; nucleotides not matched to a gene: 10. The CDR3 sequence is CASSQGQAFSGELFF. The CDR3 region has the DNA TGTGCCAGCAGCCAAGGACAGGCATTTTCCGGGGAGCTGTTTTTT.

The gene calls are TRBV29-1 and TRBJ2-1; D may be TRBD2 (6 bases). In germline, CDR1 is SQVTM, CDR2 ANQGSEA. Between the trimmed V and J ends, which lost 7 bases and 0 bases, there was a span of 16 bases. The CDR3 has 15 amino acids. CDR3 sequence (DNA): TGCAGCGAAAAAGGGGACTTAGCCTCCTACAATGAGCAGTTCTTC. Translating it yields CSEKGDLASYNEQFF.

The chain is built from TRBV9 and TRBJ1-2; TRBD1 matches 7 bases. The CDR3 is 16 amino acids. V gave up 0 bases and J gave up 4 bases; unmatched junction bases: 9. The germline V gene has CDR1 SGDLS and CDR2 YYNGEE. The DNA for the CDR3 is TGTGCCAGCAGCGTAGATCCGGGACAGAGCCCCTATGGCTACACCTTC. Encoded protein: CASSVDPGQSPYGYTF.

V gene TRBV10-3 combines with J gene TRBJ1-2; D call uncertain. Germline V gene data show CDR1 as ENHRY and CDR2 as SYGVKD. CDR3 size: 16 residues. The V end lost 3 bases, the J end lost 3 bases, and 17 bases lay between the germline ends. The chain's CDR3 is CAISDPLHPRYYGYTF. In nucleotides, the CDR3 is TGTGCCATCAGTGACCCCTTGCACCCCCGGTACTATGGCTACACCTTC.

Only a few counts were recorded for this clone. The chain combines TRBV9 with TRBJ2-7; D is unclear. V was shortened by 0 bases and J by 5 bases, with 12 bases between the two germline ends. Looked up from germline, CDR1 is SGDLS and CDR2 is YYNGEE. The CDR3 loop spans 14 amino acids. The CDR3 DNA reads TGTGCCAGCAGCGTAGCTCTAACCACGAACGAGCAGTACTTC. Translation gives CASSVALTTNEQYF.

This chain links TRBV10-3 with TRBJ1-5, with 9 positions matching TRBD1. The length of the CDR3 is 13 residues. With V trimmed by 8 bases and J by 5 bases, 4 bases remained unmatched. The germline CDR1 and CDR2 sequences are ENHRY and SYGVKD. The DNA of the CDR3 is TGTGCCATCGGAGGGGACAGGGATCAGCCCCAGCATTTT. This encodes CAIGGDRDQPQHF.

The chain has TRBV29-1 and TRBJ1-3; D remains ambiguous. Trimming shortened V by 1 base and J by 2 bases, and 12 bases separated the two germline ends. The CDR3 extends over 15 amino acids. Germline CDR1 is SQVTM and CDR2 is ANQGSEA. The CDR3 is CSVEAEAATGNTIYF. In DNA, the CDR3 is TGCAGCGTTGAAGCGGAGGCAGCTACTGGAAACACCATATATTTT.

V usage is TRBV5-6 and J usage is TRBJ1-4, with TRBD1 matching over 10 bases. CDR1 SGHDT and CDR2 YYEEEE come from the germline V gene. The V and J ends lost 2 bases and 4 bases, in that order; junction bases with no gene match: 8. There are 17 residues in the CDR3. The CDR3 loop reads CASSFAGTGANNEKLFF. CDR3 in DNA: TGTGCCAGCAGCTTCGCCGGGACAGGGGCAAATAATGAAAAACTGTTTTTT.

The V call is TRBV6-1, the J call TRBJ1-1, with 7 bases lining up with TRBD1. The CDR3 totals 14 residues. J gave up 1 base and V 6 bases, and 5 bases lay outside the gene matches. Germline V gene data show CDR1 as MNHNS and CDR2 as SASEGT. In nucleotides, the CDR3 is TGTGCCAGCAGACCGGACAGGCAGAACACTGAAGCTTTCTTT. Translation: CASRPDRQNTEAFF.

This rearrangement joins TRBV7-9 to TRBJ1-4, with TRBD1 as a possible D gene (6 bases). The CDR3 consists of 15 residues. In germline, CDR1 is SEHNR, CDR2 FQNEAQ (reference sequence). The V end was cut by 3 bases, the J end by 8 bases, with 16 bases between. CDR3 sequence (DNA): TGTGCCAGCAGCTTCCCACAGGGATTTTCCGAAAAACTGTTTTTT. It yields the protein CASSFPQGFSEKLFF. The full variable domain, rest sourced from reference TRBV7-9 and TRBJ1-4, is DTGVSQNPRHKITKRGQNVTFRCDPISEHNRLYWYRQTLGQGPEFLTYFQNEAQLEKSRLLSDRFSAERPKGSFSTLEIQRTEQGDSAMYLCASSFPQGFSEKLFFGSGTQLSVL.

V gene TRBV2 combines with J gene TRBJ1-5, with D unresolved. This CDR3 region has 13 residues. V lost 11 bases to trimming and J lost 0 bases, with 11 bases between them. CDR1 and CDR2 from the germline V gene are SNHLY and FYNNEI. CDR3 nucleotide sequence: TGTGCCGTCCAACGGGATAGCAATCAGCCCCAGCATTTT. It codes for CAVQRDSNQPQHF.

The chain uses TRBV7-9 and TRBJ2-7; D is unresolved. Germline-derived CDR1 and CDR2 are SEHNR and FQNEAQ (reference sequence). CDR3 length equals 12 residues. V lost 1 base, J lost 5 bases, and 6 bases lay in between. The CDR3 sequence is CASSLGQNEQYF. In DNA form, the CDR3 reads TGTGCCAGCAGCTTAGGGCAAAACGAGCAGTACTTC.

J is TRBJ1-2 and V is TRBV7-9; no clear D gene. This CDR3 spans 14 amino acids. CDR1 and CDR2 from the germline V gene are SEHNR and FQNEAQ (reference sequence). V was pared by 1 base and J by 8 bases, with 14 bases between. CDR3: CASSLDLTLIGYTF. Here the CDR3 DNA reads TGTGCCAGCAGCTTAGATCTCACTTTAATCGGCTACACCTTC.

The rearrangement joins TRBV5-1 to TRBJ2-5; D may be TRBD2 (6 bases). The CDR3 sequence is 14 residues long. Germline V gives CDR1 SGHRS, CDR2 YFSETQ. V was shortened by 3 bases and J by 1 base, with 10 bases between the two germline ends. The CDR3 region is CASSYTGAQETQYF. Here the CDR3 DNA reads TGCGCCAGCAGCTACACGGGAGCCCAAGAGACCCAGTACTTC.

The rearrangement links TRBV27 to TRBJ1-5; 8 nucleotides match TRBD1. J gave up 6 bases and V 8 bases, and 6 bases lay outside the gene matches. The germline V gene encodes CDR1 MNHEY and CDR2 SMNVEV (reference sequence). CDR3 size: 13 residues. The CDR3 sequence is CASRAGGTQPQHF. For the CDR3, the DNA is TGTGCCAGCCGGGCAGGGGGCACTCAGCCCCAGCATTTT.

CDR3 loop: CSVGARTGNNEQFF. The CDR3 bases are TGCAGCGTTGGGGCTCGGACAGGGAACAATGAGCAGTTCTTC. The chain employs TRBV29-1 and TRBJ2-1; 8 bases are shared with TRBD1. This CDR3 spans 14 amino acids. Germline CDR1 and CDR2: SQVTM and ANQGSEA. Losses at the gene ends were 4 bases for V and 5 bases for J; bases not matched to a gene: 7.

The chain recombines TRBV21-1 with TRBJ2-7; TRBD1, the table's D call, lacks a check against the DNA. TRBV21-1 is a known pseudogene. The CDR3 length is 17 residues. The CDR3, as DNA: TGTGCCAGCAGCTGCCCGGGACAGGGGGACCCCTTTTACGAGCAGTACTTC. Encoded protein: CASSCPGQGDPFYEQYF.

J is TRBJ1-4 and V is TRBV10-3; D uncertain. V was cut by 6 bases and J by 0 bases, with 8 bases left in between. This CDR3 has 14 residues. From germline, CDR1 is ENHRY and CDR2 SYGVKD. The CDR3 spells CAISPFATNEKLFF. CDR3 coding DNA: TGTGCCATCAGCCCGTTTGCAACTAATGAAAAACTGTTTTTT.

This chain uses TRBV27 with TRBJ2-3, with D unclear. Trimming shortened V by 6 bases and J by 6 bases, and 7 bases separated the two germline ends. Germline V gene data show CDR1 as MNHEY and CDR2 as SMNVEV (reference sequence). This CDR3 has 11 amino acids. The CDR3 DNA reads TGTGCCAGCAGCGTCGGGGATACGCAGTATTTT. Translating gives CASSVGDTQYF.

CDR3 coding DNA: TGTGCCAGCAGTTCCCTACCGGACAAATTCACCGGGGAGCTGTTTTTT. Residues: CASSSLPDKFTGELFF. The chain is built from TRBV6-9 and TRBJ2-2; perhaps TRBD1 as D (5 bases). The CDR3 totals 16 residues. Trimming pared 4 bases from V and 4 bases from J, leaving 16 bases between. CDR1 is MNHGY, CDR2 SVAAGI, per germline.

This clone has a handful of counts. The V and J genes are TRBV5-1 and TRBJ1-1, with D possibly matching TRBD1 (5 bases). Trimming cost V 0 bases and J 7 bases, with 25 bases left between them. The V gene's germline CDR1 is SGHRS and CDR2 YFSETQ. The CDR3 runs 18 residues. DNA of the CDR3: TGCGCCAGCAGCTTGGATCGGGCTTTTCTAGGGGCCTTTGGTGAAGCTTTCTTT. Its protein product is CASSLDRAFLGAFGEAFF.

The rearrangement links TRBV2 to TRBJ2-2; the match to TRBD1 covers 7 bases. The CDR3 length is 15 residues. Germline values: CDR1 SNHLY, CDR2 FYNNEI. Trimming removed 6 bases from V and 0 bases from J; junction bases left unmatched: 4. The CDR3 DNA follows: TGTGCCAGCAGAATGGGGACAGCGAACACCGGGGAGCTGTTTTTT. Amino acid sequence: CASRMGTANTGELFF. Full variable domain (rest looked up from reference TRBV2 and TRBJ2-2): EPEVTQTPSHQVTQMGQEVILRCVPISNHLYFYWYRQILGQKVEFLVSFYNNEISEKSEIFDDQFSVERPDGSNFTLKIRSTKLEDSAMYFCASRMGTANTGELFFGEGSRLTVL.

This rearrangement joins TRBV4-2 to TRBJ2-6; D unresolved. The V gene's germline CDR1 is LGHNA and CDR2 YNFKEQ. V lost 2 bases, J lost 0 bases, and 14 bases lay in between. The length of the CDR3 is 18 residues. CDR3 residues: CASSQQTTPLSGANVLTF. The CDR3 DNA follows: TGTGCCAGCAGCCAACAAACGACTCCCCTCTCTGGGGCCAACGTCCTGACTTTC.

J is TRBJ1-1 and V is TRBV7-3; tentatively, D is TRBD1 (5 bases). CDR3 length equals 14 residues. Trimming stripped 3 bases from V and 3 bases from J, with 11 bases between. CDR1 is SGHTA and CDR2 is FQGTGA in the germline V gene. In nucleotides, the CDR3 is TGTGCCAGCAGCTTCCAGGGAGGGGACACTGAAGCTTTCTTT. It specifies CASSFQGGDTEAFF.

This chain joins TRBV28 and TRBJ2-1; TRBD1 might be the D (6 bases). Trimming stripped 6 bases from V and 8 bases from J, with 23 bases between. The CDR3 contains 16 residues. The germline CDR1 and CDR2 sequences are MDHEN and SYDVKM. The CDR3 sequence is CASSQLLGGEAYEQFF. CDR3 in DNA: TGTGCCAGCAGCCAGCTACTAGGGGGTGAGGCGTATGAGCAGTTCTTC.

The chain has TRBV5-1 and TRBJ1-2; the D gene is possibly TRBD1 (5 bases). The CDR3 loop spans 18 amino acids. Germline V gene data show CDR1 as SGHRS and CDR2 as YFSETQ. The V and J ends lost 0 bases and 2 bases respectively, with 20 bases between them. This CDR3 reads CASSLGSGRLDGNYGYTF. The CDR3 nucleotides are TGCGCCAGCAGCTTGGGGTCAGGGAGGCTTGACGGAAACTATGGCTACACCTTC.

The genes are TRBV6-1 and TRBJ1-2, with 7 bases fitting TRBD1. The germline V gene encodes CDR1 MNHNS and CDR2 SASEGT. This CDR3 is built from 13 residues. Trimming at V came to 5 bases and at J to 3 bases, leaving 3 bases not matched to a gene. The DNA of the CDR3 is TGTGCCAGCAGTCTCGGGACAGACTATGGCTACACCTTC. Its translation: CASSLGTDYGYTF.